This TCR beta chain stems from a study of blood T cell repertoires in COVID-19. Across the study: Collection of acute and convalescent COVID-19 samples took place in the United States, Italy and Spain.

Sequencing was performed with immunoSEQ multiplex PCR; in TCRdb, only in-frame clones are kept and a portion is missing. This table holds 200,000 to 250,000 clones, roughly 84% found once. The CDR3 sequence is 15 residues long. Germline CDR1 and CDR2: SGHTS and YDEGEE. V shed 4 bases and J shed 0 bases, with 13 bases lying between them. The gene calls are TRBV5-8 and TRBJ1-2; tentatively, D is TRBD1 (5 bases). The sequence was collected from a woman of 80 years or more with acute or convalescent COVID-19. The specimen was peripheral blood. The chain's CDR3 is CASSRSREANYGYTF. CDR3 in DNA: TGTGCCAGCAGCCGTTCCAGGGAGGCTAACTATGGCTACACCTTC.